This TCR beta chain was documented in a study of cytomegalovirus exposure and HLA in healthy donors. Primers: 60 Vbeta forward and 13 Jbeta reverse. Clones were read by immunoSEQ multiplex PCR, and TCRdb kept only the in-frame ones, dropping some. This table has 150,000 to 200,000 clones, about 86% appearing once. On this clone: Its antigen is not identified.

Study-wide findings and caveats: Roughly uniform depth of sequencing across donors was assumed in presence/absence analyses. In all likelihood, a cluster of highly shared sequence variants was a sequencing artifact. When the data were analyzed later, several of the most significant clusters appeared to be linked to common viral pathogens.

The specimen sequenced was PBMCs. The origin of this receptor is a woman in her thirties in good health and CMV-seronegative.

CDR3 bases: TGTGCCAGCAGTTACTCTGGGGGACTAGTATACGAGCAGTACTTC. Translating it yields CASSYSGGLVYEQYF. This rearrangement joins TRBV6-5 to TRBJ2-7, with 8 bases that match TRBD2. Germline trimming cut 0 bases from V and 4 bases from J; bases unmatched to any gene: 5. CDR3 size: 15 residues. Germline V lookup: CDR1 MNHEY, CDR2 SVGAGI.